The 9 T cell receptor beta chains reported below all come from one sample, sequenced in a study of blood T cell repertoires in COVID-19. Sequencing used immunoSEQ multiplex PCR; TCRdb keeps in-frame clones, though not all of them. The sample records some 370,000 clones, about 90% being singletons. The sequencing sample was made of peripheral blood. Receptors were obtained from a woman aged 25 to 39 with COVID-19, enrolled during active disease.

This clone was counted between two and nine times. The gene calls are TRBV5-1 and TRBJ1-1; 7 nucleotides line up with TRBD1. CDR3 length: 15 residues. The V segment lost 3 bases and the J segment 1 base; nucleotides outside the gene matches: 6. The germline V gene has CDR1 SGHRS and CDR2 YFSETQ. The CDR3 sequence is CASSWGTARNTEAFF. In DNA, the CDR3 is TGCGCCAGCAGCTGGGGGACAGCGAGGAACACTGAAGCTTTCTTT.

The genes are TRBV10-3 and TRBJ2-7; 7 bases agree with TRBD2. Germline V gene lookup returns CDR1 ENHRY and CDR2 SYGVKD. This CDR3 comprises 15 residues. The ends lost 0 bases at V and 6 bases at J; junction bases unmatched: 8. The CDR3 nucleotides read TGTGCCATCAGTGAGTCGATGGGCGGGAGCGGCGAGCAGTACTTC. Translated, it gives CAISESMGGSGEQYF.

The rearrangement joins TRBV19 to TRBJ1-5, with D maybe TRBD1 (5 bases). V lost 5 bases, J lost 6 bases, and 11 bases lay in between. The CDR3 spans 13 residues. Germline values: CDR1 LNHDA, CDR2 SQIVND (reference sequence). Here the CDR3 reads CASSWGDGQPQHF. The CDR3 bases are TGTGCCAGTAGTTGGGGGGATGGTCAGCCCCAGCATTTT.

CDR3 region: CASSLGGRSSSTDTQYF. The CDR3 region has the DNA TGTGCCAGCAGCTTAGGTGGCAGATCGTCGAGCACAGATACGCAGTATTTT. This chain connects TRBV7-9 to TRBJ2-3, with D uncertain. Trimming left V 1 base short and J 0 bases short, with 14 bases between. The germline gives CDR1 SEHNR, CDR2 FQNEAQ (reference sequence). This CDR3 has 17 residues.

The sample holds a few counts of this clone. The V gene is TRBV28, the J gene TRBJ2-7; TRBD2 might be the D (6 bases). Deletions cut 7 bases from V and 4 bases from J, with 14 bases between. The CDR3 runs 13 residues. Germline V lookup: CDR1 MDHEN, CDR2 SYDVKM. The CDR3 region has the DNA TGTGCCAGCACTCTTTCCGGGGGTTACGAGCAGTACTTC. It encodes CASTLSGGYEQYF.

This sequence joins TRBV19 and TRBJ2-7; D perhaps matches TRBD2 (5 bases). The CDR3 has 12 residues. Germline CDR1 is LNHDA and CDR2 is SQIVND (reference sequence). The germline V and J ends were trimmed by 5 bases and 5 bases, with 10 bases remaining between them. The CDR3 here is CASSSGVNEQYF. The CDR3 bases are TGTGCCAGTAGTTCCGGGGTCAACGAGCAGTACTTC.

This chain connects TRBV2 to TRBJ1-1; 7 positions agree with TRBD1. Germline-derived CDR1 and CDR2 are SNHLY and FYNNEI. The length of the CDR3 is 14 residues. Trimming took 3 bases from V and 5 from J; bases not matched to a gene: 6. The CDR3 spells CASSEEGARTEAFF. The CDR3 DNA follows: TGTGCCAGCAGTGAGGAGGGGGCAAGGACTGAAGCTTTCTTT.

This rearrangement joins TRBV28 to TRBJ1-2; perhaps TRBD1 as D (5 bases). The germline gives CDR1 MDHEN, CDR2 SYDVKM. The CDR3 contains 13 residues. V lost 6 bases to trimming and J lost 8 bases, with 16 bases between them. Here the CDR3 reads CASSPPRVGGYTF. DNA of the CDR3: TGTGCCAGCAGCCCTCCCAGGGTCGGGGGCTACACCTTC.

The chain is built from TRBV19 and TRBJ2-6; 8 nucleotides match TRBD1. The V and J ends lost 3 bases and 6 bases, in that order; junction bases with no gene match: 7. This CDR3 has 16 residues. Germline assignment: CDR1 LNHDA and CDR2 SQIVND (reference sequence). The CDR3 DNA reads TGTGCCAGTAGTATCACGGACAGGGCCCCGGCCAACGTCCTGACTTTC. This encodes CASSITDRAPANVLTF.